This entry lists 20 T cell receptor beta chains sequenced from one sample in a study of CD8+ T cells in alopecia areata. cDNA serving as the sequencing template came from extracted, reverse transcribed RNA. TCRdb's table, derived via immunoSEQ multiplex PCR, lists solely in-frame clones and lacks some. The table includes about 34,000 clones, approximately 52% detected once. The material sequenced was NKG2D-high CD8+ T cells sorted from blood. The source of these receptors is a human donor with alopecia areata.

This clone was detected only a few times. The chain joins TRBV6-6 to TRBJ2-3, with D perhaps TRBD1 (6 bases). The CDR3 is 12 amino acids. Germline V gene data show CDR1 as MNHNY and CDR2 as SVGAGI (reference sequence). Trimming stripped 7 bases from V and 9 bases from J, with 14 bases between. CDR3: CASTPPRGTQYF. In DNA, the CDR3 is TGTGCCAGCACCCCGCCAAGGGGGACGCAGTATTTT.

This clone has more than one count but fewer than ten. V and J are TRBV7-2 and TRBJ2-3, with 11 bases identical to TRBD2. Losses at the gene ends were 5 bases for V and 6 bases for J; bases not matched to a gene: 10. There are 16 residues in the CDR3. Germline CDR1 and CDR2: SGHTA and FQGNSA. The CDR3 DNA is TGTGCCAGCAGCCTGGGGCTAGCGGGGGGTTGGGATACGCAGTATTTT. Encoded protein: CASSLGLAGGWDTQYF.

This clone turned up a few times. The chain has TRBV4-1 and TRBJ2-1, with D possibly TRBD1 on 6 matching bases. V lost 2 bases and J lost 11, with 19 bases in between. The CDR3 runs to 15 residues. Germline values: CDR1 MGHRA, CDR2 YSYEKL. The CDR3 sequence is CASSQTGNPGQQQFF. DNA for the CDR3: TGCGCCAGCAGCCAAACCGGGAACCCGGGACAACAGCAGTTCTTC.

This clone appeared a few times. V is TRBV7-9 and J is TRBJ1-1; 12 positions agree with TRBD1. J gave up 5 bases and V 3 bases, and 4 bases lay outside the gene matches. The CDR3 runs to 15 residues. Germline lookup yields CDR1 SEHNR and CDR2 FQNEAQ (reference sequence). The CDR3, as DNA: TGTGCCAGCAGCTTGGGACAGGGGGCATTGACTGAAGCTTTCTTT. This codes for CASSLGQGALTEAFF.

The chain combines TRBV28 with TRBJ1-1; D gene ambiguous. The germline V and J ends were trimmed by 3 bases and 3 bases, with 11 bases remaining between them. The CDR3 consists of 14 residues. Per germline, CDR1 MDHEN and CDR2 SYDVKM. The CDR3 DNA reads TGTGCCAGCAGTTTGGCAGAATACTACACTGAAGCTTTCTTT. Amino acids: CASSLAEYYTEAFF. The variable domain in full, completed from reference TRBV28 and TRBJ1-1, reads DVKVTQSSRYLVKRTGEKVFLECVQDMDHENMFWYRQDPGLGLRLIYFSYDVKMKEKGDIPEGYSVSREKKERFSLILESASTNQTSMYLCASSLAEYYTEAFFGQGTRLTVV.

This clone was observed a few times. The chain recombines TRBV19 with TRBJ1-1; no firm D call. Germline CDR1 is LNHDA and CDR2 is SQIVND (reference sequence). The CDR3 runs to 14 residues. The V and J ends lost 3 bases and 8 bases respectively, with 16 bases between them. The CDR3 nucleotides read TGTGCCAGTAGTATCCGCGGACCTTCGAGCGAAGCTTTCTTT. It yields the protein CASSIRGPSSEAFF.

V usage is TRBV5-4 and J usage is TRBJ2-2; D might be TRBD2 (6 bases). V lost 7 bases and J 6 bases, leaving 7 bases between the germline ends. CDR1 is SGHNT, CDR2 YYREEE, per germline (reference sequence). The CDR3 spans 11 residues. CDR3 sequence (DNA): TGTGCCAGCGGCGGGGCCGGGGAGCTGTTTTTT. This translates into CASGGAGELFF.

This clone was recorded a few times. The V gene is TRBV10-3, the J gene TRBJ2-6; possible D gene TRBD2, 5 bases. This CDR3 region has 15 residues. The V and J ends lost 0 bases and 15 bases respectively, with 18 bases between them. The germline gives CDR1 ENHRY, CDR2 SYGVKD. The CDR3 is CAISESLMGVLGLTF. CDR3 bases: TGTGCCATCAGTGAGTCGTTAATGGGAGTCCTGGGCCTGACTTTC.

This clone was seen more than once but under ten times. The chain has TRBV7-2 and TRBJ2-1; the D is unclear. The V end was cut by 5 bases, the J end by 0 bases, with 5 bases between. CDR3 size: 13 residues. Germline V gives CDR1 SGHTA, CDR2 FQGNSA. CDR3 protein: CASSPPSYNEQFF. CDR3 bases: TGTGCCAGCAGCCCGCCCTCCTACAATGAGCAGTTCTTC.

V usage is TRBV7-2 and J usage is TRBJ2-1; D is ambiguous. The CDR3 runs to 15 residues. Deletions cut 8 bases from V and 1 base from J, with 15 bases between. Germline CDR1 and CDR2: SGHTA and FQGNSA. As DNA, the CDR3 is TGTGCCAGCGTCACGCCCGAGCATTCCTACAATGAGCAGTTCTTC. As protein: CASVTPEHSYNEQFF. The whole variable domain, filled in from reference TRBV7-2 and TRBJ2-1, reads GAGVSQSPSNKVTEKGKDVELRCDPISGHTALYWYRQSLGQGLEFLIYFQGNSAPDKSGLPSDRFSAERTGGSVSTLTIQRTQQEDSAVYLCASVTPEHSYNEQFFGPGTRLTVL.

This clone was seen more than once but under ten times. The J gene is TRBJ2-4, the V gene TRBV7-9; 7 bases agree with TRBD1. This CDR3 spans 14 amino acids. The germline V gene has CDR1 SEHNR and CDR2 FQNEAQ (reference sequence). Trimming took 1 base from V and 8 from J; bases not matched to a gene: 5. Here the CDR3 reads CASSLGDREDIQYF. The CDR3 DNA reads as TGTGCCAGCAGCTTAGGTGACAGGGAAGACATTCAGTACTTC.

CDR3: CASSEGRRLLTEAFF. In nucleotides, the CDR3 is TGTGCCAGTAGTGAGGGGAGGCGGTTGCTGACTGAAGCTTTCTTT. The chain combines TRBV19 with TRBJ1-1, with D perhaps matching TRBD1 (5 bases). The germline gives CDR1 LNHDA, CDR2 SQIVND (reference sequence). The V end was cut by 5 bases, the J end by 5 bases, with 18 bases between. CDR3 size: 15 residues. Using reference TRBV19 and TRBJ1-1 for the parts outside the CDR3, the full variable domain is DGGITQSPKYLFRKEGQNVTLSCEQNLNHDAMYWYRQDPGQGLRLIYYSQIVNDFQKGDIAEGYSVSREKKESFPLTVTSAQKNPTAFYLCASSEGRRLLTEAFFGQGTRLTVV.

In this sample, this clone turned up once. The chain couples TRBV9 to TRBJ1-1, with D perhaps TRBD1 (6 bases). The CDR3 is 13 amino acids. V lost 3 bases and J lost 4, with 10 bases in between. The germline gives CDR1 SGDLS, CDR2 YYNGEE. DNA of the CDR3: TGTGCCAGCAGCGAGGGGGGGAGCACTGAAGCTTTCTTT. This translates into CASSEGGSTEAFF.

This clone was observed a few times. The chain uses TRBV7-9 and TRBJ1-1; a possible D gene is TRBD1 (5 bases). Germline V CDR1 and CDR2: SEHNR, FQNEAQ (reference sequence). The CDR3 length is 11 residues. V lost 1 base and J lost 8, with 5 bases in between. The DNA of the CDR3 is TGTGCCAGCAGCTTAGAGGGGGAAGCTTTCTTT. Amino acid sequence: CASSLEGEAFF.

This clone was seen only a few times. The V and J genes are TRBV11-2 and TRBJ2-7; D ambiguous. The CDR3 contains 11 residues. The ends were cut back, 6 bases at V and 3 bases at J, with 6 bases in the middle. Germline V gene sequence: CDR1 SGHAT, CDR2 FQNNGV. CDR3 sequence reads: CASSHSYEQYF. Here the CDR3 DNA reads TGTGCCAGCAGTCACAGCTACGAGCAGTACTTC.

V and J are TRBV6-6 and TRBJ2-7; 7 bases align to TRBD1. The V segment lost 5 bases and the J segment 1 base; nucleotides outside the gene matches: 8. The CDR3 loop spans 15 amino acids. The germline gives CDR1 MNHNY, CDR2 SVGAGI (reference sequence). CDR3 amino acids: CASSMDRIFSYEQYF. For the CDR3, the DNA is TGTGCCAGCAGTATGGACAGGATCTTTTCCTACGAGCAGTACTTC.

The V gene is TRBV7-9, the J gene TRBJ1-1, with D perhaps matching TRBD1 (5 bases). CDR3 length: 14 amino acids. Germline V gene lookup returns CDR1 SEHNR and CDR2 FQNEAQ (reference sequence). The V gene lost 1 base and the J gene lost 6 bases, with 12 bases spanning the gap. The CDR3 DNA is TGTGCCAGCAGCTTAGGCGGGGGGTTGCCTGAAGCTTTCTTT. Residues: CASSLGGGLPEAFF.

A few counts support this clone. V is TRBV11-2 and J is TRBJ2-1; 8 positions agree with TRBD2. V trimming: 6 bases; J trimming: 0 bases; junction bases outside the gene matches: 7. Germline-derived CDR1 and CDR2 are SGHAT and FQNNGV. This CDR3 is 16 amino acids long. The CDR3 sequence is CASRDTSGSSYNEQFF. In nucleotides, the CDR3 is TGTGCCAGCAGGGACACTAGCGGAAGCTCCTACAATGAGCAGTTCTTC.

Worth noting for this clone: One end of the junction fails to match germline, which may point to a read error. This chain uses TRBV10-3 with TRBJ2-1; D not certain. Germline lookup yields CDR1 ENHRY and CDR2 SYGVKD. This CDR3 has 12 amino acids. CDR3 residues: CAIRYSYNEQFF. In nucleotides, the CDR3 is TGTGCTATCAGGTACTCCTACAATGAGCAGTTCTTC.

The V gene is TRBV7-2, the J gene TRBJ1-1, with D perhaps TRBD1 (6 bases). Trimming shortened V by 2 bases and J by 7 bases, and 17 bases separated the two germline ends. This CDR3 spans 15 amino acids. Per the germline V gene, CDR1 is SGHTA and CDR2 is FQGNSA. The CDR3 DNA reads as TGTGCCAGCAGCTTAATAGTAGTAGGGGGGATTGAAGCTTTCTTT. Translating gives CASSLIVVGGIEAFF.